This T cell receptor beta chain was found in a study of graft-versus-host responses after intestinal transplantation. Assay: immunoSEQ multiplex PCR; the TCRdb copy retains only in-frame clones and omits some. The sample gives around 130,000 clones, around 90% of which show up once; 0.16% is in the top ten. The CDR3 runs 16 residues. Germline CDR1 and CDR2: LNHDA and SQIVND (reference sequence). V was pared by 4 bases and J by 2 bases, with 18 bases between. Turning to this clone: As yet, its antigen is unknown.

The chain has TRBV19 and TRBJ2-7; the D gene could be TRBD1 or TRBD2 (5 bases each). The source material was unstimulated CD4+ T cells sorted from spleen or lymph node cells, sampled before intestinal transplant. The source is a human donor who received an intestinal transplant. CDR3 in amino acids: CASSTTGTFITYEQYF. The CDR3 DNA reads as TGTGCCAGTAGTACCACCGGGACCTTCATTACCTACGAGCAGTACTTC.